The clone carrying this T cell receptor beta chain was seen repeatedly, ten times or more. The data were obtained in a study of blood T cells in healthy people across ages. Primers used in a second PCR of roughly 6 to 12 cycles were a sample-barcoded 5' primer and a J-beta primer mix. MiXCR, run by TCRdb on the 5' RACE reads, gives a single entry per CDR3 protein. Of around 870,000 distinct CDR3 sequences in the sample, around 28% were seen once. Germline CDR1 and CDR2: MNHEY and SVGEGT. V lost 5 bases, J lost 0 bases, and 17 bases lay in between. The CDR3 length is 16 residues. The gene calls are TRBV6-2 or TRBV6-3 and TRBJ2-7; perhaps TRBD1 as D (6 bases). The sequenced material came from blood. The clonotype originates from an elderly woman in good health. This CDR3 is CASSRPGTPNSYEQYF. DNA of the CDR3: TGTGCCAGCAGTAGGCCGGGGACACCAAACTCCTACGAGCAGTACTTC.